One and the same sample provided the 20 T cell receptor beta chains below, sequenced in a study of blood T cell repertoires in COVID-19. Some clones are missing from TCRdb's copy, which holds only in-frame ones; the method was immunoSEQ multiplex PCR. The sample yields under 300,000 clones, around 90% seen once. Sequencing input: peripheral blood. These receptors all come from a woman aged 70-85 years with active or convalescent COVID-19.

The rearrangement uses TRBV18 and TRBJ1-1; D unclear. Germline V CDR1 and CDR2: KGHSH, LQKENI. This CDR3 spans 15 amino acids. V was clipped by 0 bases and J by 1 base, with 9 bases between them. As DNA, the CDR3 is TGTGCCAGCTCACCACCGCCAGGTGCGAACACTGAAGCTTTCTTT. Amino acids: CASSPPPGANTEAFF.

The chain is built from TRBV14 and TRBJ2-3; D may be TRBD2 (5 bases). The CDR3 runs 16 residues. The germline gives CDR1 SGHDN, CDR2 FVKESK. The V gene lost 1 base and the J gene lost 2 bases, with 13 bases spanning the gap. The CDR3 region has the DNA TGTGCCAGCAGCCAAGCTCCTAGCAGTTACACAGATACGCAGTATTTT. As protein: CASSQAPSSYTDTQYF.

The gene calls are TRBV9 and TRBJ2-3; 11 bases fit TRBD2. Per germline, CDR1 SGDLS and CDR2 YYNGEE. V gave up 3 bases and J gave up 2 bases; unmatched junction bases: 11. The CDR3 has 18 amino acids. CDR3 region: CASSATSGVRLPTDTQYF. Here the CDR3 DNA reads TGTGCCAGCAGCGCGACTAGCGGGGTCCGGCTTCCCACAGATACGCAGTATTTT. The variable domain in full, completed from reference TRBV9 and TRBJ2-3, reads DSGVTQTPKHLITATGQRVTLRCSPRSGDLSVYWYQQSLDQGLQFLIQYYNGEERAKGNILERFSAQQFPDLHSELNLSSLELGDSALYFCASSATSGVRLPTDTQYFGPGTRLTVL.

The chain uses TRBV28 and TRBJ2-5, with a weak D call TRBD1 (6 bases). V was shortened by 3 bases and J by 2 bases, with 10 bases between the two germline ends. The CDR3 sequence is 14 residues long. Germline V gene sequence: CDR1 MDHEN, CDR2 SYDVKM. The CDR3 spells CASSFNRAQETQYF. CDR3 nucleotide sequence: TGTGCCAGCAGTTTTAACAGGGCTCAAGAGACCCAGTACTTC.

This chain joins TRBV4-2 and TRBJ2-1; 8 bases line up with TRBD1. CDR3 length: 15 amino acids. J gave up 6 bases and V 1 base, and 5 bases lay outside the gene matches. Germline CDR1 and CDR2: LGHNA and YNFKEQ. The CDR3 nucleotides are TGTGCCAGCAGCCAAGTGGGACAGGCTGCCAATGAGCAGTTCTTC. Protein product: CASSQVGQAANEQFF.

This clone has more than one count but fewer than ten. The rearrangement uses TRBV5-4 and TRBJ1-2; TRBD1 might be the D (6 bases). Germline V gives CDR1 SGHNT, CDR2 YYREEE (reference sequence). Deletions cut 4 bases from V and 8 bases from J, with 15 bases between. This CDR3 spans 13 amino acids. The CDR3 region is CASSQGLSHGYTF. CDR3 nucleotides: TGTGCCAGCAGCCAGGGGTTAAGCCACGGCTACACCTTC.

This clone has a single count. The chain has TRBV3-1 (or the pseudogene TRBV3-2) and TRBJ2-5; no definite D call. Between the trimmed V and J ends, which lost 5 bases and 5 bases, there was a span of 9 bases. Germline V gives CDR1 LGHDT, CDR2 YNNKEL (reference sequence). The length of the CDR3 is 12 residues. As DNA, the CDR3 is TGTGCCAGCAGCACAGACGAGGAGACCCAGTACTTC. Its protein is CASSTDEETQYF.

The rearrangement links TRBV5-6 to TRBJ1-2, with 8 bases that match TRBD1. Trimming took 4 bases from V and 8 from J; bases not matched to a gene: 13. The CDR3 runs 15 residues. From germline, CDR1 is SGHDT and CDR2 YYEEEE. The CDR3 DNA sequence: TGTGCCAGCAGCCCCTCATCCGACAGGGGACGAGGCTACACCTTC. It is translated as CASSPSSDRGRGYTF.

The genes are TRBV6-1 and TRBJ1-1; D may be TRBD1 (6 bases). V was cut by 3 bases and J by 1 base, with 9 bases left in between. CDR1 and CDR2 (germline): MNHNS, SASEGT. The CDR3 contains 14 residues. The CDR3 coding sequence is TGTGCCAGCAGTGACCAGGGGAAGAACACTGAAGCTTTCTTT. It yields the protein CASSDQGKNTEAFF.

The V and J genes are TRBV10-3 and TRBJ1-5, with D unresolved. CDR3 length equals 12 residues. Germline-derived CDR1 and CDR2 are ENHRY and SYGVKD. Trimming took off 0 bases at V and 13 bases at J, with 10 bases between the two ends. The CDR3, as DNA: TGTGCCATCAGTGAGTCGCCAGGTACTCAGCATTTT. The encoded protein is CAISESPGTQHF.

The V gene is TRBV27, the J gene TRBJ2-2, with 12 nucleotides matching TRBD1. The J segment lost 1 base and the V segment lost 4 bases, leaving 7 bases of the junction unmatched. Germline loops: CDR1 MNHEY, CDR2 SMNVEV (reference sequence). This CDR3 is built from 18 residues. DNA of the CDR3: TGTGCCAGCAGTTCCGGGACAGGGGGCATAAAGAACACCGGGGAGCTGTTTTTT. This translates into CASSSGTGGIKNTGELFF.

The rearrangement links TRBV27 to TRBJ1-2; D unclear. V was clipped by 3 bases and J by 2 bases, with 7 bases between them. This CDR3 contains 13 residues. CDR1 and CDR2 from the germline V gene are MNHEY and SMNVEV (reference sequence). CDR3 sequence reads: CASSFYPNYGYTF. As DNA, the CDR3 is TGTGCCAGCAGTTTCTACCCGAACTATGGCTACACCTTC.

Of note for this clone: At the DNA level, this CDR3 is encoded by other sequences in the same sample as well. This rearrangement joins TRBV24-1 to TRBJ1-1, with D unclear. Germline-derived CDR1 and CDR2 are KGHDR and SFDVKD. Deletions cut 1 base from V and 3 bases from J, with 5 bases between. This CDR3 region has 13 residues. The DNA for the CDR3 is TGTGCCACCAGTGATTTTCCGGACACTGAAGCTTTCTTT. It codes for CATSDFPDTEAFF.

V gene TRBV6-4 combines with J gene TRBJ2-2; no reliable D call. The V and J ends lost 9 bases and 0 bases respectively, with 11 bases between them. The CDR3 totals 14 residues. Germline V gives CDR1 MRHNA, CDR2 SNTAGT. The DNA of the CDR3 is TGTGCCAGTGCCTTGAGCGCGAACACCGGGGAGCTGTTTTTT. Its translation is CASALSANTGELFF.

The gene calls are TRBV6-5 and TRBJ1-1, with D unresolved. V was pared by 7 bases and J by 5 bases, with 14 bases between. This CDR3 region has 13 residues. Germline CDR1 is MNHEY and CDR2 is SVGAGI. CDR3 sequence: CASKRTAGTEAFF. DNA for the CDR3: TGTGCCAGCAAGAGGACTGCGGGGACTGAAGCTTTCTTT.

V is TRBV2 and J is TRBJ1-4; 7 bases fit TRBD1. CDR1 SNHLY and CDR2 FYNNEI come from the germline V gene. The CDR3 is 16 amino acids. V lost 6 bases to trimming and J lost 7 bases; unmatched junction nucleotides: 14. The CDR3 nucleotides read TGTGCCAGCAGCAATGGGGGTAACAGGGGCGGTGAAAAACTGTTTTTT. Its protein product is CASSNGGNRGGEKLFF.

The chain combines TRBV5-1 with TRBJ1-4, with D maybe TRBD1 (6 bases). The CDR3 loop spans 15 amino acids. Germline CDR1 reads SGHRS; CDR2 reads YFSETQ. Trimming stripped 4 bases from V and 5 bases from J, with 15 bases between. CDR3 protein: CASSQGAGENEKLFF. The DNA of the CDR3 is TGCGCCAGCAGCCAAGGCGCAGGGGAAAATGAAAAACTGTTTTTT.

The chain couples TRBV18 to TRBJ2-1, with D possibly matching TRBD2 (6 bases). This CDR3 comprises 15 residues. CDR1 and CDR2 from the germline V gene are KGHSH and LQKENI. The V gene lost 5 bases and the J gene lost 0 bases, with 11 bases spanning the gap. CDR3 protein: CASSTIGGSYNEQFF. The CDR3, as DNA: TGTGCCAGCTCAACCATCGGGGGCTCCTACAATGAGCAGTTCTTC.

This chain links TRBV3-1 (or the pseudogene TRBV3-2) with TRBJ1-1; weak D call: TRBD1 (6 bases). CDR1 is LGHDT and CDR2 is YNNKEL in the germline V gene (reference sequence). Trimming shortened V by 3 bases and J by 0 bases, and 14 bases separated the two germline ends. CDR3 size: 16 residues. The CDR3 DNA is TGTGCCAGCAGCCACTACAGGGTAACCGTGAACACTGAAGCTTTCTTT. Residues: CASSHYRVTVNTEAFF.

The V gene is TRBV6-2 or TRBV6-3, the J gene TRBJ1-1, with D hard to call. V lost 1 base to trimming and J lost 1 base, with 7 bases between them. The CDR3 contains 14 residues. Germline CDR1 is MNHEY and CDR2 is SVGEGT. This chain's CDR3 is CASSYFPGNTEAFF. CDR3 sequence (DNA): TGTGCCAGCAGTTACTTTCCGGGGAACACTGAAGCTTTCTTT.